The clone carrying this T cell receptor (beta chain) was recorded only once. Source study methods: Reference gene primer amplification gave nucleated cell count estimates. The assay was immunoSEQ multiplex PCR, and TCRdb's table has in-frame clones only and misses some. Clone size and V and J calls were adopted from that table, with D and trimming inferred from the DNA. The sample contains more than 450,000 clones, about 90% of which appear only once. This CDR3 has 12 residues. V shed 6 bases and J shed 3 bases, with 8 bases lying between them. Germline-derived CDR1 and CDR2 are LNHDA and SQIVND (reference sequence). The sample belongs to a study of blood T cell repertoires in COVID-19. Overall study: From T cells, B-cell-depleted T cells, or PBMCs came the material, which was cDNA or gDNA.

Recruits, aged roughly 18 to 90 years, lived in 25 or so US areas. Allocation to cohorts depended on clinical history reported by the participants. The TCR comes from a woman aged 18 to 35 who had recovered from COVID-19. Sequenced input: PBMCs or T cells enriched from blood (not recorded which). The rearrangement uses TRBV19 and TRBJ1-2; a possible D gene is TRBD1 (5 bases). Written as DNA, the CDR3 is TGTGCCAGTAGCGGGGGACACTATGGCTACACCTTC. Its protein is CASSGGHYGYTF.